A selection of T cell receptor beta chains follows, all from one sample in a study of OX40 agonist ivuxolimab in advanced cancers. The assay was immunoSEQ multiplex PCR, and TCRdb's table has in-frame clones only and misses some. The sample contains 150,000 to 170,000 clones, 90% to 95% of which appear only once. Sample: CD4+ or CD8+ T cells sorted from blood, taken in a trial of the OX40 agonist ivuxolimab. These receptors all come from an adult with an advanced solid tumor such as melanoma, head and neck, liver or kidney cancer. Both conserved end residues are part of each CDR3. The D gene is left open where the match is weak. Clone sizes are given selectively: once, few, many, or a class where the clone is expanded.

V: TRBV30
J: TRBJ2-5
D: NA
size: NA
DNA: TGTGCCTGGAGGGGGGAGACCCAGTACTTC
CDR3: CAWRGETQYF

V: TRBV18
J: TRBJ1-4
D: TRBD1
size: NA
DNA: TGTGCCAGCTCATCGCAGGGGGCTGTTATGGAAAAACTGTTTTTT
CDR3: CASSSQGAVMEKLFF

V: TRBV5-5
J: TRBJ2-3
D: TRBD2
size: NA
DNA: TGTGCCAGCAGCTTGGTAGCGGGAAGCACAGATACGCAGTATTTT
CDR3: CASSLVAGSTDTQYF

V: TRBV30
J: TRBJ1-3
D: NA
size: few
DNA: TGTGCCTGGAGGGCTTCTGGAAACACCATATATTTT
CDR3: CAWRASGNTIYF

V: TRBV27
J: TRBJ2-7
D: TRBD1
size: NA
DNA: TGTGCCAGCAGTTTCTCCGGACAGGGGTCGATCTACGAGCAGTACTTC
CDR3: CASSFSGQGSIYEQYF

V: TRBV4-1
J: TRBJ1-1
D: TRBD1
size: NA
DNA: TGCGCCAGCAGCCCCTCTCGACAGGGCTTCAGCACTGAAGCTTTCTTT
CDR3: CASSPSRQGFSTEAFF

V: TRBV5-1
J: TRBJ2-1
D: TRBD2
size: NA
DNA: TGCGCCAGCAGCTCGGGACTAGCCAGCAATGAGCAGTTCTTC
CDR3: CASSSGLASNEQFF

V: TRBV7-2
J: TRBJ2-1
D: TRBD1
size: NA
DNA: TGTGCCAGCAGCTTAGCAGGACAGGGGGCTGTGAATGAGCAGTTCTTC
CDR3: CASSLAGQGAVNEQFF

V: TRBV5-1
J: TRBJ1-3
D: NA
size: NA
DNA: TGCGCCAGCAGCCAAGAGTCTGGAAACACCATATATTTT
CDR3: CASSQESGNTIYF

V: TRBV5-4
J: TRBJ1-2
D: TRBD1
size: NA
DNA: TGTGCCAGCAGCCTATACTTCCGGACAGGGAACTTTCGGGGTGGCTACACCTTC
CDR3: CASSLYFRTGNFRGGYTF

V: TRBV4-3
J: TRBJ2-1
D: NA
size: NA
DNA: TGCGCCAGCAGCCACTCAATACCGACCGGTAGAAACAATGAGCAGTTCTTC
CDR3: CASSHSIPTGRNNEQFF

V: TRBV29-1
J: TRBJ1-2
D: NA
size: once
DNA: TGCAGCGTTGAAGGAGGGGGGACTTATGGCTACACCTTC
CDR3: CSVEGGGTYGYTF

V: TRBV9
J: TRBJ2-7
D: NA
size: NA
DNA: TGTGCCAGCAGCGTAGGGCAAGCTAAGTTATACGAGCAGTACTTC
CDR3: CASSVGQAKLYEQYF

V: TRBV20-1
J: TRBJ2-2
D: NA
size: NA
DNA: TGCAGTGCTAGAGGGGACGGGGAGCTGTTTTTT
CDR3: CSARGDGELFF